This TCR beta chain originates from a study of blood T cell repertoires in COVID-19. Study-level background: T cells, B-cell-depleted T cells, or PBMCs supplied cDNA or gDNA.

As processed by the authors: Estimation of nucleated cell counts was performed using reference gene primer amplification. Generated by immunoSEQ multiplex PCR, the TCRdb table keeps only in-frame clones and is missing some. V, J and clone size were drawn from that table, and D and trimming were deduced from the DNA. Among about 60,000 clones listed, about 82% were seen once. V dropped 0 bases and J dropped 9 bases, with 9 bases sitting between them. The CDR3 length is 13 residues. In germline, CDR1 is KGHSH, CDR2 LQKENI. The sample was peripheral blood. The source of this sequence is a human donor in a cohort sampled during active COVID-19. The J gene is TRBJ2-1, the V gene TRBV18; perhaps TRBD1 as D (6 bases). DNA of the CDR3: TGTGCCAGCTCACCACCGGGGGCCCCTGAGCAGTTCTTC. Translating gives CASSPPGAPEQFF. The entire variable domain, with the rest obtained from reference TRBV18 and TRBJ2-1, is as follows: NAGVMQNPRHLVRRRGQEARLRCSPMKGHSHVYWYRQLPEEGLKFMVYLQKENIIDESGMPKERFSAEFPKEGPSILRIQQVVRGDSAAYFCASSPPGAPEQFFGPGTRLTVL.